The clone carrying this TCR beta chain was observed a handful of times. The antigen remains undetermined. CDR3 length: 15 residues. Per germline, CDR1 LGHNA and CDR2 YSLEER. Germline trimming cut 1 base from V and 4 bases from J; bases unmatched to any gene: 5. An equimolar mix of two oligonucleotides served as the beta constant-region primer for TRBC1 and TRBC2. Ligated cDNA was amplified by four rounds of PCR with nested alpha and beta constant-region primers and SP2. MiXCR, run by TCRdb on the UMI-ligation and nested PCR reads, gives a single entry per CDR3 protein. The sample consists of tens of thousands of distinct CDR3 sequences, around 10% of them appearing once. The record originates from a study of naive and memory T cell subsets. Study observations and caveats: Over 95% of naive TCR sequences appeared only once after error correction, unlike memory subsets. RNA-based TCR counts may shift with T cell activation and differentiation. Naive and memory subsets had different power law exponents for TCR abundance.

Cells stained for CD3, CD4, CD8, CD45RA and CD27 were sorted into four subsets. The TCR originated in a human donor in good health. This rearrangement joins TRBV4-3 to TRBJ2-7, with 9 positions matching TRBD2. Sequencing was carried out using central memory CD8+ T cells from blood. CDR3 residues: CASSQGTSAKYEQYF. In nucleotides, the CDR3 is TGCGCCAGCAGCCAAGGGACTAGCGCGAAATACGAGCAGTACTTC.